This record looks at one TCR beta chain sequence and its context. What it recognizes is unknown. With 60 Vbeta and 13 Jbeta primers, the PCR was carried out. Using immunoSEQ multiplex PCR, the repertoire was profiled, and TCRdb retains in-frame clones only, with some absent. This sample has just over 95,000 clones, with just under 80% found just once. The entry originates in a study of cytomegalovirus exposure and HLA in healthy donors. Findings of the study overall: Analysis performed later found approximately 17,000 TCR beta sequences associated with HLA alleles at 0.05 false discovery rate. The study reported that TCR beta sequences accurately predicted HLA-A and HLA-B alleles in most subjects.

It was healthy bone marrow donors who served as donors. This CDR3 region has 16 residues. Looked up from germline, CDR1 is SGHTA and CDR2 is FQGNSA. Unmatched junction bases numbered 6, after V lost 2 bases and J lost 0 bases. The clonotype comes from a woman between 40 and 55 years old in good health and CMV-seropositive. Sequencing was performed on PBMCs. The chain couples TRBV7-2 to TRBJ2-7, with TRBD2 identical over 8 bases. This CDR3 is CASSLRSGSSSYEQYF. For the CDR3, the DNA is TGTGCCAGCAGCTTAAGAAGCGGGAGTTCCTCCTACGAGCAGTACTTC.